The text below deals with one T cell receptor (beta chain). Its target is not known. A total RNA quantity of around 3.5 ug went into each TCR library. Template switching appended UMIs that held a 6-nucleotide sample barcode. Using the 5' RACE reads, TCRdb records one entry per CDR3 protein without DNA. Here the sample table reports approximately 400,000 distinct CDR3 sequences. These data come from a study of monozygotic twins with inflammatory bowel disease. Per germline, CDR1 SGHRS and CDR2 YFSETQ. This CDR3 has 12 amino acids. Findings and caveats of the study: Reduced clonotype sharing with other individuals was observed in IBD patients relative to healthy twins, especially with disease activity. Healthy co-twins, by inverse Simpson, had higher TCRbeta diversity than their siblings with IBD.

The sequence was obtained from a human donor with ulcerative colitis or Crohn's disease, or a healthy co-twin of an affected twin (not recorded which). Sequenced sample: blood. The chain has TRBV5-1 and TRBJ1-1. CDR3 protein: CASRLMNTEAFF.